This T cell receptor (beta chain) was recorded in a study of CD8 T cells in Susac syndrome. FACS enriched CD8+ TEMRA cells, while bulk CD8+ and CD4+ were negatively isolated. The RNA, about 0.5 to 1 ug, was put through reverse transcription using random hexamers. immunoSEQ multiplex PCR amplified TCR beta CDR3 across 54 Vbeta, 13 Jbeta. TCRdb independently ran MiXCR on the immunoSEQ multiplex PCR reads; one entry per CDR3 protein. This sample carries more than 120,000 distinct CDR3 sequences, around 94% of them seen once, and the ten largest clones take roughly 0.083%. Trimming removed 6 bases from V and 3 bases from J; junction bases left unmatched: 12. The CDR3 is 16 amino acids.

This chain connects TRBV12-3 or TRBV12-4 to TRBJ2-3; TRBD1 agrees at 7 bases. The sequence was collected from a human donor in good health. Input material: CD4+ T cells from PBMCs. CDR3 sequence reads: CASSPRHRGATDTQYF. Here the CDR3 DNA reads TGTGCCAGCAGCCCTCGGCACAGGGGAGCTACAGATACGCAGTATTTT.